Listed below are T cell receptor beta chains from one sample, sequenced in a study of T cell clonotyping in hematopoietic cell transplantation. Here immunoSEQ multiplex PCR was the method, and the copy in TCRdb shows in-frame clones only, minus some. The table includes about 29,000 clones, approximately 80% detected once. This specimen was peripheral blood mononuclear cells, taken before stem cell transplant. These receptors were taken from a woman in her 30s with chronic myeloid leukemia. Some clones in this sample may be carry-over from other donors' samples. Both conserved end residues are part of each CDR3. A D gene is named only where the DNA matches it firmly. Clone size is given for some rows only: seen once, a few or many times, or a class if the clone is expanded.

j_call: TRBJ1-1; clone_size: few; d_call: TRBD1; v_call: TRBV5-6; cdr3_aa: CASSLTGGNTEAFF; cdr3_nt: TGTGCCAGCAGCTTGACAGGGGGGAACACTGAAGCTTTCTTT
j_call: TRBJ1-2; clone_size: .; d_call: .; v_call: TRBV4-1; cdr3_aa: CASSQDWERTHGTF; cdr3_nt: TGCGCCAGCAGCCAAGATTGGGAACGGACTCATGGCACCTTC
j_call: TRBJ1-2; clone_size: .; d_call: TRBD1; v_call: TRBV2; cdr3_aa: CASMFGTGRNGYTF; cdr3_nt: TGTGCCAGCATGTTCGGGACAGGAAGAAATGGCTACACCTTC
j_call: TRBJ1-2; clone_size: .; d_call: TRBD1; v_call: TRBV7-6; cdr3_aa: CASSLGFGGLTGGDGYTF; cdr3_nt: TGTGCCAGCAGCTTAGGGTTCGGTGGGTTGACAGGGGGCGACGGCTACACCTTC
j_call: TRBJ1-4; clone_size: .; d_call: .; v_call: TRBV4-1; cdr3_aa: CASSQERGSEKLFF; cdr3_nt: TGCGCCAGCAGCCAAGAAAGAGGGAGTGAAAAACTGTTTTTT
j_call: TRBJ1-2; clone_size: .; d_call: .; v_call: TRBV5-8; cdr3_aa: CASSWLGVRSYGYTF; cdr3_nt: TGTGCCAGCAGTTGGCTAGGGGTCAGGAGCTATGGCTACACCTTC
j_call: TRBJ2-5; clone_size: .; d_call: .; v_call: TRBV5-4; cdr3_aa: CASSLAGVQETQYF; cdr3_nt: TGTGCCAGCAGCTTAGCCGGGGTTCAAGAGACCCAGTACTTC
j_call: TRBJ1-2; clone_size: .; d_call: .; v_call: TRBV6-5; cdr3_aa: CASSQNNYGYTF; cdr3_nt: TGTGCCAGCAGTCAGAATAACTATGGCTACACCTTC
j_call: TRBJ1-1; clone_size: .; d_call: TRBD1; v_call: TRBV28; cdr3_aa: CASSLGTGDTEAFF; cdr3_nt: TGTGCCAGCAGTTTAGGGACAGGGGACACTGAAGCTTTCTTT
j_call: TRBJ2-3; clone_size: .; d_call: .; v_call: TRBV4-1; cdr3_aa: CASSPLVTESTDTQYF; cdr3_nt: TGCGCCAGCAGCCCTCTGGTGACAGAGAGCACAGATACGCAGTATTTT
j_call: TRBJ1-4; clone_size: .; d_call: .; v_call: TRBV7-6; cdr3_aa: CASSLTGRSETRGRANEKLFF; cdr3_nt: TGTGCCAGCAGCTTAACGGGACGGTCAGAGACAAGAGGGAGGGCTAATGAAAAACTGTTTTTT
j_call: TRBJ1-1; clone_size: .; d_call: .; v_call: TRBV30; cdr3_aa: CAWSELLGDTEAFF; cdr3_nt: TGTGCCTGGAGTGAACTCCTGGGGGACACTGAAGCTTTCTTT
j_call: TRBJ2-6; clone_size: .; d_call: .; v_call: TRBV6-5; cdr3_aa: CASSYYGAGANVLTF; cdr3_nt: TGTGCCAGCAGTTACTATGGCGCTGGGGCCAACGTCCTGACTTTC
j_call: TRBJ1-2; clone_size: .; d_call: .; v_call: TRBV7-9; cdr3_aa: CASRGASGWDYGYTF; cdr3_nt: TGTGCCAGCAGGGGCGCGTCGGGGTGGGACTATGGCTACACCTTC
j_call: TRBJ2-3; clone_size: .; d_call: .; v_call: TRBV6-5; cdr3_aa: CASKGYTDTQYF; cdr3_nt: TGTGCCAGCAAGGGGTACACAGATACGCAGTATTTT
j_call: TRBJ2-7; clone_size: .; d_call: TRBD2; v_call: TRBV4-3; cdr3_aa: CASSQDLAGDYEQYF; cdr3_nt: TGCGCCAGCAGCCAAGATTTAGCGGGGGACTACGAGCAGTACTTC
j_call: TRBJ2-2; clone_size: .; d_call: .; v_call: TRBV29-1; cdr3_aa: CSALQASNTGELFF; cdr3_nt: TGCAGCGCCCTACAGGCCTCGAACACCGGGGAGCTGTTTTTT
j_call: TRBJ1-1; clone_size: .; d_call: TRBD1; v_call: TRBV29-1; cdr3_aa: CSVWTGLNTEAFF; cdr3_nt: TGCAGCGTCTGGACAGGGTTGAACACTGAAGCTTTCTTT
j_call: TRBJ2-5; clone_size: .; d_call: TRBD2; v_call: TRBV2; cdr3_aa: CASSEGLAGETQYF; cdr3_nt: TGTGCCAGCAGTGAGGGACTAGCGGGAGAGACCCAGTACTTC
j_call: TRBJ2-4; clone_size: .; d_call: .; v_call: TRBV1; cdr3_aa: CTSSQVATLGNIQYF; cdr3_nt: TGCACCAGCAGCCAAGTAGCCACATTGGGAAACATTCAGTACTTC
j_call: TRBJ2-3; clone_size: .; d_call: TRBD1; v_call: TRBV5-4; cdr3_aa: CASSLRGPDTQYF; cdr3_nt: TGTGCCAGCAGCTTGAGGGGGCCGGATACGCAGTATTTT
j_call: TRBJ1-5; clone_size: once; d_call: .; v_call: TRBV2; cdr3_aa: CASSDKGPESNQPQHF; cdr3_nt: TGTGCCAGCAGTGATAAGGGCCCGGAGAGCAATCAGCCCCAGCATTTT
j_call: TRBJ1-5; clone_size: .; d_call: .; v_call: TRBV5-6; cdr3_aa: CASSLVNQPQHF; cdr3_nt: TGTGCCAGCAGCTTGGTGAATCAGCCCCAGCATTTT
j_call: TRBJ2-5; clone_size: .; d_call: TRBD2; v_call: TRBV5-8; cdr3_aa: CASSLDGTNQETQYF; cdr3_nt: TGTGCCAGCAGCTTAGATGGGACTAACCAAGAGACCCAGTACTTC
j_call: TRBJ1-1; clone_size: .; d_call: .; v_call: TRBV19; cdr3_aa: CASSSPSRGYLKAFF; cdr3_nt: TGTGCCAGTAGTTCCCCTTCGCGGGGATACCTGAAAGCTTTCTTT
j_call: TRBJ1-2; clone_size: .; d_call: TRBD1; v_call: TRBV11-2; cdr3_aa: CASSGTGEHGYTF; cdr3_nt: TGTGCCAGCAGCGGGACAGGGGAACATGGCTACACCTTC
j_call: TRBJ1-1; clone_size: once; d_call: .; v_call: TRBV2; cdr3_aa: CASSGDFEAFF; cdr3_nt: TGTGCCAGCAGTGGGGACTTCGAAGCTTTCTTT
j_call: TRBJ2-5; clone_size: .; d_call: .; v_call: TRBV20-1; cdr3_aa: CSATGGGSQYF; cdr3_nt: TGCAGTGCAACAGGGGGGGGGTCCCAGTACTTC
j_call: TRBJ1-6; clone_size: .; d_call: .; v_call: TRBV5-1; cdr3_aa: CASSLTRRYSPLHF; cdr3_nt: TGCGCCAGCAGCTTGACTCGGAGGTATTCACCCCTCCACTTT
j_call: TRBJ1-2; clone_size: .; d_call: TRBD1; v_call: TRBV5-1; cdr3_aa: CASSTTGADYYGYTF; cdr3_nt: TGCGCCAGCAGCACGACAGGGGCCGACTACTATGGCTACACCTTC
j_call: TRBJ1-5; clone_size: .; d_call: TRBD1; v_call: TRBV30; cdr3_aa: CAWKGQGDQPQHF; cdr3_nt: TGTGCCTGGAAGGGACAGGGAGATCAGCCCCAGCATTTT
j_call: TRBJ1-1; clone_size: .; d_call: .; v_call: TRBV6-6; cdr3_aa: CASSVEGRVSEAFF; cdr3_nt: TGTGCCAGCAGTGTAGAGGGTAGGGTTTCTGAGGCTTTCTTT
j_call: TRBJ2-5; clone_size: .; d_call: .; v_call: TRBV6-5; cdr3_aa: CASSRKGGPVETQYF; cdr3_nt: TGTGCCAGCAGTAGGAAGGGGGGGCCAGTAGAGACCCAGTACTTC
j_call: TRBJ2-3; clone_size: .; d_call: TRBD1; v_call: TRBV2; cdr3_aa: CASAGQGVRDTQYF; cdr3_nt: TGTGCCAGCGCCGGACAGGGGGTAAGGGATACGCAGTATTTT
j_call: TRBJ2-7; clone_size: .; d_call: .; v_call: TRBV27; cdr3_aa: CASSLEQDPISEQYF; cdr3_nt: TGTGCCAGCAGTTTAGAGCAGGATCCTATTTCCGAGCAGTACTTC
j_call: TRBJ1-1; clone_size: .; d_call: TRBD1; v_call: TRBV5-8; cdr3_aa: CASSLDWTGLSEAFF; cdr3_nt: TGTGCCAGCAGCTTAGATTGGACAGGGTTATCTGAAGCTTTCTTT
j_call: TRBJ2-7; clone_size: .; d_call: .; v_call: TRBV30; cdr3_aa: CAWSLGLPYEQYF; cdr3_nt: TGTGCCTGGAGTCTGGGTCTCCCTTACGAGCAGTACTTC
j_call: TRBJ2-5; clone_size: .; d_call: TRBD2; v_call: TRBV7-2; cdr3_aa: CASSLAWLAGGTQETQYF; cdr3_nt: TGTGCCAGCAGCTTAGCCTGGCTAGCGGGGGGCACGCAAGAGACCCAGTACTTC
j_call: TRBJ1-1; clone_size: .; d_call: .; v_call: TRBV7-8; cdr3_aa: CATQQGINTEAFF; cdr3_nt: TGTGCCACCCAGCAGGGGATCAACACTGAAGCTTTCTTT